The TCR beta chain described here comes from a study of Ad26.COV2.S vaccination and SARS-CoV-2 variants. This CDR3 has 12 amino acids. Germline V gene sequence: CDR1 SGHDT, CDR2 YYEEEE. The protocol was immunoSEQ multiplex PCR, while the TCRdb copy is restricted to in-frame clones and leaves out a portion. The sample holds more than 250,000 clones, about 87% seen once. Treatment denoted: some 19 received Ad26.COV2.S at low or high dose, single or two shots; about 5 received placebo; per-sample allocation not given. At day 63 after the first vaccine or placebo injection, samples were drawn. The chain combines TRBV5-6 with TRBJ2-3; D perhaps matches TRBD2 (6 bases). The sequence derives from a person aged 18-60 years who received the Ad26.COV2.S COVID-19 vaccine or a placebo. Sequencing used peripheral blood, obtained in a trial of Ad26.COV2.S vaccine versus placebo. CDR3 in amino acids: CAISGNTDTQYF. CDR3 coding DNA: TGTGCTATTAGCGGTAACACAGATACGCAGTATTTT.